This TCR beta chain was found in a study of PD-1 blockade in classical Hodgkin lymphoma. Study-wide context: Once every 2 weeks, patients received intravenous nivolumab at 3 mg/kg.

The repertoire was sequenced with immunoSEQ multiplex PCR; TCRdb's copy has only in-frame clones and lacks some. The data contain 100,000 to 130,000 clones, roughly nine tenths of them singletons. Each patient's relapse followed autologous stem cell transplantation, and brentuximab vedotin exposure varied. V shed 4 bases, J shed 5 bases, and the junction held 7 bases outside the gene matches. The CDR3 runs 13 residues. CDR1 is SQVTM and CDR2 is ANQGSEA in the germline V gene. The sample here was peripheral blood mononuclear cells (PBMCs), taken before the second cycle of nivolumab. The chain is built from TRBV29-1 and TRBJ2-5; 7 bases are a match to TRBD2. The receptor was isolated from a human donor with classical Hodgkin lymphoma. The CDR3 loop reads CSVVGGLSETQYF. In DNA form, the CDR3 reads TGCAGCGTTGTGGGGGGGTTAAGTGAGACCCAGTACTTC.